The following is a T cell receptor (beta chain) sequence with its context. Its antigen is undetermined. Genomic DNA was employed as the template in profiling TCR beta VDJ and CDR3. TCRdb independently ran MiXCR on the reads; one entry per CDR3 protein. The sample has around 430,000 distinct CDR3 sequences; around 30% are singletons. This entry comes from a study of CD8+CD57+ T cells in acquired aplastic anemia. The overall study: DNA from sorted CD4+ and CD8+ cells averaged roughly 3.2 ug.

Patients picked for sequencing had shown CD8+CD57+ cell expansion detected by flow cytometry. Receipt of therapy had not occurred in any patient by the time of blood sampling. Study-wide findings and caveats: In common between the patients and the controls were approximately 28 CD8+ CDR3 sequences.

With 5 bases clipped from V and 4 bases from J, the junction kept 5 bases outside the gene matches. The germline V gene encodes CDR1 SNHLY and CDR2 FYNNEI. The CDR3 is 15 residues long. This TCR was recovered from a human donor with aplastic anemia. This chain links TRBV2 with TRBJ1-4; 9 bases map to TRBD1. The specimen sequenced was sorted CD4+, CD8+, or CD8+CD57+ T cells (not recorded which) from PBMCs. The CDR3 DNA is TGTGCCAGCAGTCAGGACAGGGGCGTTAATGAAAAACTGTTTTTT. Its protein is CASSQDRGVNEKLFF.